The 24 T cell receptor beta chains listed next were all sequenced from one sample in a study of human T cells and chemical hapten exposure. Sample time point: pre-sensitization, week 0. Treatment specified: therapeutic diphenylcyclopropenone sensitization with weekly scalp DPC. TCRdb re-called the RACE reads through MiXCR, storing one row per CDR3 protein. The sample records 240,000 or so distinct CDR3 sequences, 7.5% to 9% being singletons. Sequencing used whole blood, obtained in connection with sensitization to the hapten diphenylcyclopropenone (DPC). The receptors were sampled from a woman in her thirties or forties with alopecia areata. Some clones in this sample may be carry-over from other donors' samples.

J is TRBJ2-1 and V is TRBV29-1; 7 bases align to TRBD1. This CDR3 contains 12 residues. Germline loops: CDR1 SQVTM, CDR2 ANQGSEA. After removal of 7 bases from V and 9 bases from J, the junction contained 9 bases not matched to a gene. The CDR3 nucleotides read TGCAGCGGGCGGACAGGAGCCTTTGAGCAGTTCTTC. It yields the protein CSGRTGAFEQFF.

In this sample, this clonotype turned up many times. CDR3 sequence: CASRRGNQPQHF. CDR3 bases: TGTGCCAGCAGGCGGGGGAATCAGCCCCAGCATTTT. The rearrangement uses TRBV28 and TRBJ1-5, with a weak D call TRBD1 (5 bases). Germline CDR1 MDHEN, CDR2 SYDVKM. The CDR3 is made up of 12 amino acids. Trimming took off 6 bases at V and 4 bases at J, with 7 bases between the two ends.

The V and J genes are TRBV11-2 and TRBJ2-7; D is ambiguous. Germline assignment: CDR1 SGHAT and CDR2 FQNNGV. V shed 4 bases and J shed 2 bases, with 9 bases lying between them. The CDR3 sequence is 13 residues long. The chain's CDR3 is CASSSTKTYEQYF. As DNA, the CDR3 is TGTGCCAGCAGCTCCACAAAAACCTACGAGCAGTACTTC. Based on the CDR3 plus reference TRBV11-2 and TRBJ2-7, the full variable domain is EAGVAQSPRYKIIEKRQSVAFWCNPISGHATLYWYQQILGQGPKLLIQFQNNGVVDDSQLPKDRFSAERLKGVDSTLKIQPAKLEDSAVYLCASSSTKTYEQYFGPGTRLTVT.

This chain connects TRBV20-1 to TRBJ2-1; TRBD2 agrees at 8 bases. Unmatched junction bases numbered 13, after V lost 6 bases and J lost 6 bases. The CDR3 loop spans 15 amino acids. CDR1 is DFQATT, CDR2 SNEGSKA, per germline (reference sequence). The CDR3 spells CSAIAGSDTGNEQFF. DNA of the CDR3: TGCAGTGCGATAGCGGGGTCGGATACGGGCAATGAGCAGTTCTTC.

This clonotype appeared many times. The rearrangement joins TRBV6-2 or TRBV6-3 to TRBJ1-1; D possibly corresponds to TRBD1 (6 bases). Germline values: CDR1 MNHEY, CDR2 SVGEGT. Trimming left V 1 base short and J 1 base short, with 13 bases between. This CDR3 is built from 16 residues. For the CDR3, the DNA is TGTGCCAGCAGTTACTGGGGGGCTAGAGGGAACACTGAAGCTTTCTTT. Residues: CASSYWGARGNTEAFF.

This clonotype was counted only a few times. The chain is built from TRBV20-1 and TRBJ1-4; maybe TRBD1 (6 bases). V gave up 0 bases and J gave up 8 bases, with 13 bases separating them. Germline CDR1 reads DFQATT; CDR2 reads SNEGSKA (reference sequence). The CDR3 has 14 amino acids. The CDR3 loop is CSARDSGANEKLFF. For the CDR3, the DNA is TGCAGTGCTAGAGATTCGGGGGCAAACGAAAAACTGTTTTTT.

The rearrangement uses TRBV7-2 and TRBJ1-5, with TRBD1 as a possible D gene (5 bases). This CDR3 has 13 amino acids. From germline, CDR1 is SGHTA and CDR2 FQGNSA. Trimming pared 0 bases from V and 8 bases from J, leaving 8 bases between. The CDR3 sequence: CASSLALQEPQHF. The CDR3 DNA reads TGTGCCAGCAGCTTAGCTTTACAGGAGCCCCAGCATTTT.

This clonotype turned up a few times. V and J are TRBV20-1 and TRBJ2-7; D gene ambiguous. V lost 0 bases, J lost 6 bases, and 9 bases lay in between. The CDR3 consists of 12 residues. Germline CDR1 and CDR2: DFQATT and SNEGSKA (reference sequence). CDR3 DNA: TGCAGTGCTAGAGATCTTGGCACCGAGCAGTACTTC. This encodes CSARDLGTEQYF.

The gene calls are TRBV6-5 and TRBJ2-2; D is uncertain. This CDR3 region has 15 residues. V was clipped by 5 bases and J by 2 bases, with 12 bases between them. Looked up from germline, CDR1 is MNHEY and CDR2 is SVGAGI. This chain's CDR3 is CASSPSRVNTGELFF. DNA of the CDR3: TGTGCCAGCAGTCCTAGTAGAGTTAACACCGGGGAGCTGTTTTTT.

This clonotype was seen many times. The V gene is TRBV20-1, the J gene TRBJ1-5; D is uncertain. The ends were cut back, 2 bases at V and 7 bases at J, with 9 bases in the middle. Germline lookup yields CDR1 DFQATT and CDR2 SNEGSKA (reference sequence). The CDR3 is made up of 12 amino acids. The chain's CDR3 is CSARIGSQPQHF. CDR3 nucleotides: TGCAGTGCTAGAATAGGGAGCCAGCCCCAGCATTTT.

This clonotype has a handful of counts. J is TRBJ2-1 and V is TRBV7-9, with D hard to call. The CDR3 consists of 13 residues. The V end lost 3 bases, the J end lost 3 bases, and 6 bases lay between the germline ends. The germline CDR1 and CDR2 sequences are SEHNR and FQNEAQ (reference sequence). DNA of the CDR3: TGTGCCAGCAGCTTTGACAACTACAATGAGCAGTTCTTC. It encodes CASSFDNYNEQFF.

CDR3 sequence (DNA): TGTGCCAGCAGTTACCCAGATACGCAGTATTTT. Translated, it gives CASSYPDTQYF. V gene TRBV6-2 or TRBV6-3 combines with J gene TRBJ2-3; D gene ambiguous. Trimming took off 2 bases at V and 4 bases at J, with 1 base between the two ends. The germline gives CDR1 MNHEY, CDR2 SVGEGT. CDR3 length: 11 residues.

The chain links TRBV29-1 to TRBJ1-1, with 7 positions matching TRBD1. The trim removed 8 bases at V and 1 base at J, leaving 10 bases unmatched. CDR3 length: 14 residues. The germline V gene has CDR1 SQVTM and CDR2 ANQGSEA. The DNA of the CDR3 is TGCAGCATTTTGGACAGGTGGGAGAACACTGAAGCTTTCTTT. Translation gives CSILDRWENTEAFF.

This clonotype was seen ten or more times. The J gene is TRBJ2-3, the V gene TRBV5-1; no firm D call. The CDR3 consists of 14 residues. Trimming pared 0 bases from V and 1 base from J, leaving 6 bases between. Germline loops: CDR1 SGHRS, CDR2 YFSETQ. The CDR3 loop is CASSLEVRTDTQYF. The CDR3 DNA sequence: TGCGCCAGCAGCTTGGAGGTCCGCACAGATACGCAGTATTTT.

The sample holds many counts of this clonotype. The rearrangement uses TRBV28 and TRBJ1-4; 8 bases are shared with TRBD1. The CDR3 extends over 13 amino acids. The V segment lost 6 bases and the J segment 8 bases; nucleotides outside the gene matches: 5. Germline values: CDR1 MDHEN, CDR2 SYDVKM. The CDR3 DNA follows: TGTGCCAGCAGAGAGGGACAGGAGGAAAAACTGTTTTTT. This sequence encodes CASREGQEEKLFF.

The chain uses TRBV12-3 or TRBV12-4 and TRBJ2-1, with TRBD1 identical over 11 bases. The CDR3 has 14 residues. The V and J ends lost 5 bases and 7 bases, in that order; junction bases with no gene match: 4. For the CDR3, the DNA is TGTGCCAGCAGTCGGACAGGGGGCCTTAATGAGCAGTTCTTC. Translation gives CASSRTGGLNEQFF.

This clonotype has only a few counts. The chain joins TRBV4-1 to TRBJ1-4, with 9 bases that match TRBD1. Looked up from germline, CDR1 is MGHRA and CDR2 is YSYEKL. This CDR3 is built from 19 residues. V gave up 0 bases and J gave up 5 bases; unmatched junction bases: 13. DNA for the CDR3: TGCGCCAGCAGCCAAGATTTGTCGGGACAGGGAATATTGAATGAAAAACTGTTTTTT. Translation: CASSQDLSGQGILNEKLFF.

This clonotype was detected only a few times. The chain employs TRBV28 and TRBJ1-6; D remains unclear. The CDR3 runs to 15 residues. The germline V gene has CDR1 MDHEN and CDR2 SYDVKM. V was clipped by 5 bases and J by 6 bases, with 14 bases between them. The CDR3 spells CASSPSGGSNSPLHF. CDR3 nucleotides: TGTGCCAGCAGTCCCAGTGGAGGGAGTAATTCACCCCTCCACTTT.

A few counts support this clonotype. The chain couples TRBV5-5 to TRBJ2-3; TRBD2 matches 15 bases. The J segment lost 3 bases and the V segment lost 4 bases, leaving 3 bases of the junction unmatched. The germline gives CDR1 SGHKS, CDR2 YYEKEE (reference sequence). The CDR3 runs to 16 residues. CDR3 amino acids: CASSRGLAGGTDTQYF. As DNA, the CDR3 is TGTGCCAGCAGCCGGGGACTAGCGGGAGGTACAGATACGCAGTATTTT.

This clonotype was found many times. The gene calls are TRBV28 and TRBJ2-6, with a tentative D call TRBD1 (6 bases). This CDR3 has 17 amino acids. Germline CDR1 reads MDHEN; CDR2 reads SYDVKM. Trimming removed 7 bases at V and 0 bases at J, with 16 bases between. CDR3 in amino acids: CASISRGFPSGANVLTF. The CDR3 nucleotides are TGTGCCAGCATTTCCAGGGGTTTTCCCTCTGGGGCCAACGTCCTGACTTTC.

This clonotype turned up a few times. V gene TRBV7-2 combines with J gene TRBJ2-4; TRBD1 aligns across 8 bases. The CDR3 has 17 residues. The germline V gene has CDR1 SGHTA and CDR2 FQGNSA. V dropped 4 bases and J dropped 0; count of bases not matched to a gene: 8. Here the CDR3 DNA reads TGTGCCAGCAGCTCCCCAGGGGGCCCTATAGCCAAAAACATTCAGTACTTC. Its protein is CASSSPGGPIAKNIQYF.

The chain couples TRBV6-1 to TRBJ1-2; D is unresolved. V was cut by 4 bases and J by 0 bases, with 6 bases left in between. CDR1 is MNHNS, CDR2 SASEGT, per germline. This CDR3 spans 13 amino acids. In DNA form, the CDR3 reads TGTGCCAGCAGTGCCTTTTCTAACTATGGCTACACCTTC. This codes for CASSAFSNYGYTF.

The gene calls are TRBV28 and TRBJ2-1; D perhaps matches TRBD1 (5 bases). The V gene's germline CDR1 is MDHEN and CDR2 SYDVKM. With 5 bases removed from V and 5 bases from J, the gap between germline ends came to 16 bases. CDR3 length equals 15 residues. CDR3 DNA sequence: TGTGCCAGCAGTCCCACAGGCTTAGTCAACAATGAGCAGTTCTTC. This gives the protein CASSPTGLVNNEQFF.

This clonotype has at least ten counts. The gene calls are TRBV28 and TRBJ2-7; TRBD1 aligns across 9 bases. Germline V gene data show CDR1 as MDHEN and CDR2 as SYDVKM. The CDR3 spans 14 residues. The ends lost 6 bases at V and 4 bases at J; junction bases unmatched: 7. CDR3 bases: TGTGCCAGCAGCATAGGACAGGGGACTTACGAGCAGTACTTC. As protein: CASSIGQGTYEQYF.